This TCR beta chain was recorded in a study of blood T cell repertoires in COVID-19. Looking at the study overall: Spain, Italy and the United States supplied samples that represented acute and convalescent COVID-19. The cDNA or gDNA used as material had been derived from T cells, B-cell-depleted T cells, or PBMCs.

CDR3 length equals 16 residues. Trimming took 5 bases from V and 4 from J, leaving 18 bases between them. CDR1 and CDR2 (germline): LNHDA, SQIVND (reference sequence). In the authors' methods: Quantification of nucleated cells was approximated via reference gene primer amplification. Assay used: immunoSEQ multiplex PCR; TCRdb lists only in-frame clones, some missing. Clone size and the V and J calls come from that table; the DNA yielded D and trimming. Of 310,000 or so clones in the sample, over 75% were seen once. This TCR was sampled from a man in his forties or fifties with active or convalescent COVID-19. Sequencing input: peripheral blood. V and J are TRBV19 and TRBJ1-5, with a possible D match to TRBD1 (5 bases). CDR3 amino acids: CASSAPLRTPNQPQHF. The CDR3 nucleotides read TGTGCCAGTAGTGCCCCCCTCCGGACACCAAATCAGCCCCAGCATTTT.